This TCR beta chain was sequenced in a study of blood T cell repertoires in COVID-19. The germline V gene encodes CDR1 SNHLY and CDR2 FYNNEI. The CDR3 contains 14 residues. V lost 3 bases, J lost 3 bases, and 11 bases lay in between. Cohorts were determined from participant-reported clinical history. Per the study methods: Reference gene primer amplification gave nucleated cell count estimates. The table came from immunoSEQ multiplex PCR; TCRdb's copy has only in-frame clones and leaves some out. The D gene and trimming were derived from the DNA, and the V and J assignments and clone size from that table. The sample holds roughly 420,000 clones, roughly 90% seen once.

Sample: PBMCs or T cells enriched from blood (not recorded which). The chain uses TRBV2 and TRBJ2-5, with a tentative D call TRBD2 (5 bases). The receptor was derived from a woman aged 25-40 years with acute COVID-19. The CDR3 sequence: CASSDPAGEETQYF. CDR3 DNA sequence: TGTGCCAGCAGTGACCCCGCCGGGGAAGAGACCCAGTACTTC.